The 29 T cell receptor beta chains in this list originate from one sample, sequenced in a study of blood T cell repertoires in COVID-19. Repertoires were generated with immunoSEQ multiplex PCR, while TCRdb's copy carries only in-frame clones and drops some. The sample lists around 41,000 clones; 88% were seen once. Sequencing was done on a sample of peripheral blood. The receptors here all came from a human donor in a cohort sampled during active COVID-19.

Written as DNA, the CDR3 is TGTGCCACCAGTGATTTGAGACTGTCAGATACGCAGTATTTT. Its protein is CATSDLRLSDTQYF. This sequence joins TRBV24-1 and TRBJ2-3; D call uncertain. The CDR3 is made up of 14 amino acids. CDR1 and CDR2 (germline): KGHDR, SFDVKD. V gave up 0 bases and J gave up 4 bases, with 7 bases separating them.

CDR3 protein: CASSTRQGHHEQYF. CDR3 nucleotide sequence: TGTGCCAGCAGCACCCGACAGGGGCACCACGAGCAGTACTTC. J is TRBJ2-7 and V is TRBV7-8; TRBD1 matches at 8 bases. This CDR3 is 14 amino acids long. The V gene's germline CDR1 is SGHVS and CDR2 FQNEAQ. V lost 5 bases, J lost 5 bases, and 8 bases stayed unmatched.

J is TRBJ2-7 and V is TRBV9, with D maybe TRBD2 (6 bases). V shed 4 bases and J shed 7 bases, with 15 bases lying between them. CDR1 is SGDLS and CDR2 is YYNGEE in the germline V gene. CDR3 length: 13 amino acids. As DNA, the CDR3 is TGTGCCAGCAGCCCACTGGGGGGAGGTGAGCAGTACTTC. Encoded protein: CASSPLGGGEQYF. Full variable domain (rest looked up from reference TRBV9 and TRBJ2-7): DSGVTQTPKHLITATGQRVTLRCSPRSGDLSVYWYQQSLDQGLQFLIQYYNGEERAKGNILERFSAQQFPDLHSELNLSSLELGDSALYFCASSPLGGGEQYFGPGTRLTVT.

DNA of the CDR3: TGTGCCAGCAGCTTACAGGGATCTGGAAACACCATATATTTT. Encoded protein: CASSLQGSGNTIYF. The V and J genes are TRBV11-2 and TRBJ1-3; possibly TRBD1 for D (5 bases). The CDR3 covers 14 residues. V lost 2 bases to trimming and J lost 1 base, with 6 bases between them. Germline values: CDR1 SGHAT, CDR2 FQNNGV.

This sequence joins TRBV7-9 and TRBJ1-3; 9 nucleotides match TRBD1. The ends lost 4 bases at V and 4 bases at J; junction bases unmatched: 2. The CDR3 extends over 14 amino acids. The germline gives CDR1 SEHNR, CDR2 FQNEAQ (reference sequence). This CDR3 reads CASSSDRGGNTIYF. The DNA of the CDR3 is TGTGCCAGCAGCTCGGACAGGGGAGGAAACACCATATATTTT.

This sequence joins TRBV27 and TRBJ1-5; 7 nucleotides agree with TRBD1. The CDR3 is 15 residues long. J lost 4 bases, V lost 3 bases, and 6 bases had no gene match. Germline CDR1 is MNHEY and CDR2 is SMNVEV (reference sequence). In nucleotides, the CDR3 is TGTGCCAGCAGTTTTTCTCCAGGGGGAAATCAGCCCCAGCATTTT. This translates into CASSFSPGGNQPQHF.

V is TRBV30 and J is TRBJ1-3; D is ambiguous. The CDR3 loop spans 12 amino acids. Trimming took off 2 bases at V and 6 bases at J, with 8 bases between the two ends. Germline-derived CDR1 and CDR2 are GTSNPN and SVGIG (reference sequence). This CDR3 reads CAWSFISNTIYF. Here the CDR3 DNA reads TGTGCCTGGAGTTTTATTTCAAACACCATATATTTT.

The chain links TRBV11-2 to TRBJ2-7; 9 bases map to TRBD2. The CDR3 contains 14 residues. Trimming at V came to 5 bases and at J to 4 bases, leaving 6 bases not matched to a gene. CDR1 and CDR2 from the germline V gene are SGHAT and FQNNGV. CDR3 sequence reads: CASSGLAGRYEQYF. The CDR3, as DNA: TGTGCCAGCAGCGGGCTAGCGGGAAGGTACGAGCAGTACTTC.

The rearrangement links TRBV28 to TRBJ1-2; tentative D call: TRBD1 (5 bases). The CDR3 totals 13 residues. The V gene's germline CDR1 is MDHEN and CDR2 SYDVKM. Trimming took off 6 bases at V and 3 bases at J, with 11 bases between the two ends. CDR3 region: CASRFGGDYGYTF. CDR3 coding DNA: TGTGCCAGCAGGTTCGGGGGGGACTATGGCTACACCTTC.

The V call is TRBV10-2, the J call TRBJ2-1, with a tentative D call TRBD1 (5 bases). Germline V gene sequence: CDR1 WSHSY, CDR2 SAAADI. This CDR3 region has 15 residues. Trimming took off 3 bases at V and 5 bases at J, with 14 bases between the two ends. The CDR3 nucleotides are TGCGCCAGCAGTGAAATAGCACTGGGGCACAATGAGCAGTTCTTC. This translates into CASSEIALGHNEQFF.

V and J are TRBV24-1 and TRBJ2-2; D unresolved. V lost 4 bases and J lost 0, with 8 bases in between. Germline V lookup: CDR1 KGHDR, CDR2 SFDVKD. The CDR3 runs to 15 residues. CDR3 in DNA: TGTGCCACCAGTGAGGCGGATGCGAACACCGGGGAGCTGTTTTTT. Amino acid sequence: CATSEADANTGELFF.

The chain has TRBV7-9 and TRBJ2-1; TRBD1 agrees at 8 bases. The CDR3 is 15 amino acids. The germline gives CDR1 SEHNR, CDR2 FQNEAQ (reference sequence). V lost 5 bases and J lost 3; bases outside the gene matches: 6. Here the CDR3 DNA reads TGTGCCAGCAGCGCGGGACAGGATGGCTACAATGAGCAGTTCTTC. The encoded protein is CASSAGQDGYNEQFF.

The rearrangement uses TRBV27 and TRBJ1-1, with a weak D call TRBD1 (5 bases). This CDR3 has 14 amino acids. Looked up from germline, CDR1 is MNHEY and CDR2 is SMNVEV (reference sequence). The ends were cut back, 5 bases at V and 1 base at J, with 11 bases in the middle. In DNA form, the CDR3 reads TGTGCCAGCAGTCCCGGGGGGGAGAACACTGAAGCTTTCTTT. Residues: CASSPGGENTEAFF.

Written as DNA, the CDR3 is TGTGCCAGCAGCCCCCAGACTAGCGGAGCGCCAGATACGCAGTATTTT. Its protein is CASSPQTSGAPDTQYF. This chain links TRBV28 with TRBJ2-3; 9 positions match TRBD2. The CDR3 is made up of 16 amino acids. Unmatched junction bases numbered 11, after V lost 6 bases and J lost 4 bases. Germline V lookup: CDR1 MDHEN, CDR2 SYDVKM.

The rearrangement joins TRBV4-1 to TRBJ2-1, with 10 positions matching TRBD2. CDR3 length: 17 amino acids. Germline loops: CDR1 MGHRA, CDR2 YSYEKL. Trimming cost V 2 bases and J 5 bases; bases outside gene matches: 9. For the CDR3, the DNA is TGCGCCAGCAGCCAAACGCCCGGACTAGCGGAGCACAATGAGCAGTTCTTC. It is translated as CASSQTPGLAEHNEQFF.

The chain employs TRBV4-1 and TRBJ2-7, with 9 bases identical to TRBD2. CDR1 is MGHRA and CDR2 is YSYEKL in the germline V gene. V lost 1 base, J lost 5 bases, and 9 bases stayed unmatched. The CDR3 runs 16 residues. The CDR3 sequence is CASSQGILLAGHEQYF. The CDR3 nucleotides read TGCGCCAGCAGCCAAGGTATCTTACTAGCGGGCCACGAGCAGTACTTC.

The DNA for the CDR3 is TGTGCCAGCAGCTTAGGGTGGGCTATAGGCTACACCTTC. It is translated as CASSLGWAIGYTF. V gene TRBV11-2 combines with J gene TRBJ1-2; D gene ambiguous. Trimming took 1 base from V and 8 from J, leaving 11 bases between them. The CDR3 length is 13 residues. Germline V gene data show CDR1 as SGHAT and CDR2 as FQNNGV.

This clone appeared a single time. V gene TRBV18 combines with J gene TRBJ2-1, with TRBD2 matching 7 bases. CDR1 and CDR2 (germline): KGHSH, LQKENI. CDR3 length: 17 amino acids. V lost 1 base and J lost 1; bases outside the gene matches: 7. CDR3 DNA: TGTGCCAGCTCACCACGGGCGGGAGCTTTTTCCTACAATGAGCAGTTCTTC. Translated, it gives CASSPRAGAFSYNEQFF.

V gene TRBV19 combines with J gene TRBJ1-6; D unresolved. Germline lookup yields CDR1 LNHDA and CDR2 SQIVND (reference sequence). Between the trimmed V and J ends, which lost 5 bases and 5 bases, there was a span of 16 bases. The CDR3 is made up of 16 amino acids. The CDR3 protein is CASSLHGRGDNSPLHF. CDR3 DNA: TGTGCCAGTAGTCTTCATGGACGGGGAGATAATTCACCCCTCCACTTT.

This chain uses TRBV4-1 with TRBJ1-6; D unclear. Germline V CDR1 and CDR2: MGHRA, YSYEKL. The CDR3 runs 14 residues. Trimming shortened V by 0 bases and J by 8 bases, and 8 bases separated the two germline ends. The DNA of the CDR3 is TGCGCCAGCAGCCAAGATGAAGGAGATTCACCCCTCCACTTT. This translates into CASSQDEGDSPLHF.

The J gene is TRBJ2-6, the V gene TRBV3-1 (or the pseudogene TRBV3-2); TRBD1 matches at 8 bases. CDR1 and CDR2 from the germline V gene are LGHDT and YNNKEL (reference sequence). The CDR3 loop spans 17 amino acids. V shed 6 bases, J shed 0 bases, and the junction held 7 bases outside the gene matches. The CDR3 region has the DNA TGTGCCAGCAGACCCAAAACAGGGGGCTCTGGGGCCAACGTCCTGACTTTC. It translates to CASRPKTGGSGANVLTF.

This chain joins TRBV10-3 and TRBJ2-1, with 10 bases fitting TRBD1. With 3 bases clipped from V and 4 bases from J, the junction kept 6 bases outside the gene matches. The V gene's germline CDR1 is ENHRY and CDR2 SYGVKD. The CDR3 contains 16 residues. CDR3: CAISEGGTGVYNEQFF. CDR3 DNA sequence: TGTGCCATCAGTGAAGGAGGGACAGGGGTTTACAATGAGCAGTTCTTC.

The chain is built from TRBV7-8 and TRBJ1-1; no definite D call. The V end was cut by 5 bases, the J end by 7 bases, with 8 bases between. The CDR3 is made up of 11 amino acids. Germline lookup yields CDR1 SGHVS and CDR2 FQNEAQ. CDR3 DNA sequence: TGTGCCAGCAGCCCTCTTTTTGAAGCTTTCTTT. Its translation: CASSPLFEAFF.

Details on this clone: Relative to the germline gene, one junction end is altered; a read error may explain this. The chain joins TRBV10-1 to TRBJ2-7; 10 bases agree with TRBD1. CDR3 length: 15 amino acids. The germline V gene encodes CDR1 WNHNN and CDR2 SYGVQD (reference sequence). The CDR3 DNA sequence: TGCGCCAGCATTTACCTGGACAGGGGGGCCTACAAGCAGTACTTC. Amino acids: CASIYLDRGAYKQYF.

This clone was recorded once. This chain uses TRBV13 with TRBJ2-2; no reliable D call. Trimming stripped 5 bases from V and 2 bases from J, with 6 bases between. The CDR3 is made up of 13 amino acids. Looked up from germline, CDR1 is PRHDT and CDR2 is FYEKMQ (reference sequence). CDR3 protein: CASSQTNTGELFF. The CDR3 DNA is TGTGCCAGCAGCCAGACAAACACCGGGGAGCTGTTTTTT. Full variable domain (remainder filled in from reference TRBV13 and TRBJ2-2): AAGVIQSPRHLIKEKRETATLKCYPIPRHDTVYWYQQGPGQDPQFLISFYEKMQSDKGSIPDRFSAQQFSDYHSELNMSSLELGDSALYFCASSQTNTGELFFGEGSRLTVL.

The V call is TRBV19, the J call TRBJ1-4; the D gene is possibly TRBD1 (5 bases). This CDR3 region has 13 residues. CDR1 is LNHDA, CDR2 SQIVND, per germline (reference sequence). V was shortened by 5 bases and J by 7 bases, with 11 bases between the two germline ends. CDR3 DNA: TGTGCCAGTAGTGCGCAGGGTGGTGAAAAACTGTTTTTT. It specifies CASSAQGGEKLFF.

CDR3 sequence (DNA): TGTGCCAGTAGTACCCAATGGCGGGACAGGGGACAATATGGCTACACCTTC. It is translated as CASSTQWRDRGQYGYTF. The gene calls are TRBV19 and TRBJ1-2; 10 nucleotides agree with TRBD1. V trimming: 4 bases; J trimming: 5 bases; junction bases outside the gene matches: 13. The CDR3 totals 17 residues. Germline values: CDR1 LNHDA, CDR2 SQIVND (reference sequence).

The V call is TRBV19, the J call TRBJ2-1; a possible D gene is TRBD1 (5 bases). V lost 3 bases to trimming and J lost 6 bases, with 15 bases between them. This CDR3 has 15 residues. Germline values: CDR1 LNHDA, CDR2 SQIVND (reference sequence). The CDR3 region is CASSIAQGVSNEQFF. The CDR3 DNA reads as TGTGCCAGTAGTATCGCTCAGGGTGTCTCCAATGAGCAGTTCTTC.

The chain recombines TRBV7-8 with TRBJ1-2; D is unresolved. The V end was cut by 7 bases, the J end by 7 bases, with 22 bases between. The CDR3 runs to 15 residues. Germline CDR1 is SGHVS and CDR2 is FQNEAQ. CDR3 protein: CASKTRTRSGSGYTF. In DNA form, the CDR3 reads TGTGCCAGCAAGACCAGGACTCGGTCGGGCTCTGGCTACACCTTC.